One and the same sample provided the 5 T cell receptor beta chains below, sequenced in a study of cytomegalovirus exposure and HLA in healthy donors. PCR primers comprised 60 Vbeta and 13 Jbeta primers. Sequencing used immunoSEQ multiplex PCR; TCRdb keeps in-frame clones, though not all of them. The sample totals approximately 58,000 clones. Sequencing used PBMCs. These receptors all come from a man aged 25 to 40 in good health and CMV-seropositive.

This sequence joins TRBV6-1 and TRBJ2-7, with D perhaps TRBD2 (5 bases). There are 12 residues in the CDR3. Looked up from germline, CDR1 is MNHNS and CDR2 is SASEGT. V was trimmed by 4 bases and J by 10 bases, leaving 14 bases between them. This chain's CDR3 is CASSVGNAAQYF. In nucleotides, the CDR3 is TGTGCCAGCAGTGTCGGGAACGCTGCACAGTACTTC.

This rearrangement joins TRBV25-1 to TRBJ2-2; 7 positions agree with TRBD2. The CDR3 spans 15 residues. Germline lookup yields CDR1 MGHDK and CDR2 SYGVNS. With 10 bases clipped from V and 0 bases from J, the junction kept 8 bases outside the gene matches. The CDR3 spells CATHGGLANTGELFF. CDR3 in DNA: TGTGCCACCCACGGGGGGTTGGCGAACACCGGGGAGCTGTTTTTT.

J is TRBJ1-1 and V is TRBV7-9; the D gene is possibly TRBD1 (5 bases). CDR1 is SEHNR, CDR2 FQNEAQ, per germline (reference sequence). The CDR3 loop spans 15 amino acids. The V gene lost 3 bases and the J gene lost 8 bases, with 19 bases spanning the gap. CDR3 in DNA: TGTGCCAGCAGCTTTTCGCCTACGGGGGAACGAGAAGCTTTCTTT. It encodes CASSFSPTGEREAFF. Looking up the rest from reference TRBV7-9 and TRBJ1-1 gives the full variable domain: DTGVSQNPRHKITKRGQNVTFRCDPISEHNRLYWYRQTLGQGPEFLTYFQNEAQLEKSRLLSDRFSAERPKGSFSTLEIQRTEQGDSAMYLCASSFSPTGEREAFFGQGTRLTVV.

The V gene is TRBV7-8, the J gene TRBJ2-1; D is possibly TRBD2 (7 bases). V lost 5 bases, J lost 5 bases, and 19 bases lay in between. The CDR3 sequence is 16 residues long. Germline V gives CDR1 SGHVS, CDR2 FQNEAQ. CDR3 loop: CASSLGGLLPHNEQFF. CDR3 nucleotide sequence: TGTGCCAGCAGCCTGGGGGGGCTCCTGCCCCACAATGAGCAGTTCTTC.

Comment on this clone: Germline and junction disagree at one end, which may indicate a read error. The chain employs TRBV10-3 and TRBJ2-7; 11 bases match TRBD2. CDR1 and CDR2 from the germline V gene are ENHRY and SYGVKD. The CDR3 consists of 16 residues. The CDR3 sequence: CASSESLAGGQYEQYF. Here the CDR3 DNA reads TGTGCCAGCAGTGAGTCGCTAGCGGGGGGCCAATACGAGCAGTACTTC.